This section outlines one TCR beta chain sequence together with its context. This sample is part of a study of PD-L1 blockade in urothelial cancer. Germline values: CDR1 MNHNS, CDR2 SASEGT. V lost 6 bases, J lost 8 bases, and 9 bases stayed unmatched. The CDR3 covers 14 residues. Using immunoSEQ multiplex PCR, the repertoire was profiled, and TCRdb retains in-frame clones only, with some absent. In the table there are about 69,000 clones, roughly nine tenths of which are singletons. This sequence joins TRBV6-1 and TRBJ2-2, with TRBD1 matching over 7 bases. This receptor was identified in a man aged 55-75 years with urothelial cancer. The specimen was PBMCs, collected around atezolizumab (anti-PD-L1) treatment. CDR3 sequence reads: CASRSREGAGELFF. CDR3 in DNA: TGTGCCAGCAGATCGCGAGAGGGGGCTGGGGAGCTGTTTTTT.